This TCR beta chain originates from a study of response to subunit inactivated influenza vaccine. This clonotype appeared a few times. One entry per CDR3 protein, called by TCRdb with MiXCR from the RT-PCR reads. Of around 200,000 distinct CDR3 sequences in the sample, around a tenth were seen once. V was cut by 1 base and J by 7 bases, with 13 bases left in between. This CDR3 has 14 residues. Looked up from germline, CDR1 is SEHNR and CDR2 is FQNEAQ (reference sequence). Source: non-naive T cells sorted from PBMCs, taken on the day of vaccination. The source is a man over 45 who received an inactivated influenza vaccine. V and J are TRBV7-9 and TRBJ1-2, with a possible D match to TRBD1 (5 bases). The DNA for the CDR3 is TGTGCCAGCAGCTTAGGGCAGGGTGGAAGTGGCTACACCTTC. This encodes CASSLGQGGSGYTF. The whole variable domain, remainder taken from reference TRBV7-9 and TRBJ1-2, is DTGVSQNPRHKITKRGQNVTFRCDPISEHNRLYWYRQTLGQGPEFLTYFQNEAQLEKSRLLSDRFSAERPKGSFSTLEIQRTEQGDSAMYLCASSLGQGGSGYTFGSGTRLTVV.